A selection of T cell receptor beta chains follows, all from one sample in a study of blood T cell repertoires in COVID-19. The protocol was immunoSEQ multiplex PCR, while the TCRdb copy is restricted to in-frame clones and leaves out a portion. This table holds tens of thousands of clones, more than 90% found once. The specimen sequenced was peripheral blood. These receptors originate from a woman in her 70s with active COVID-19. The CDR3 runs from the conserved cysteine through the conserved F or W. The order of the fields is J gene, D gene, clone size, V gene, CDR3 DNA, CDR3 protein. D genes are given only for firm matches. The listing skips clone size in some rows; elsewhere it reads once, few, many or a size class.

j_gene: TRBJ2-2; d_gene: TRBD2; abundance: -; v_gene: TRBV7-2; CDR3nt: TGTGCCAGCAGCTTATCTAGCGGAAACACCGGGGAGCTGTTTTTT; CDR3aa: CASSLSSGNTGELFF
j_gene: TRBJ2-5; d_gene: TRBD2; abundance: -; v_gene: TRBV7-2; CDR3nt: TGTGCCAGCAGCTTGGCTAGCGGGAGGGCCCTGGGGCAACAAGAGACCCAGTACTTC; CDR3aa: CASSLASGRALGQQETQYF
j_gene: TRBJ2-3; d_gene: TRBD2; abundance: -; v_gene: TRBV11-2; CDR3nt: TGTGCCAGCAGCTTAGTAGGCGGGGGAACTACAGATACGCAGTATTTT; CDR3aa: CASSLVGGGTTDTQYF
j_gene: TRBJ2-7; d_gene: -; abundance: -; v_gene: TRBV7-9; CDR3nt: TGTGCCAGCAGCTACCTGACAGTTTCCTACGAGCAGTACTTC; CDR3aa: CASSYLTVSYEQYF
j_gene: TRBJ2-1; d_gene: -; abundance: -; v_gene: TRBV3-1/TRBV3-2; CDR3nt: TGTGCCAGCAGCCAAAAAGGGGGGGGGCTAAGTGAGCAGTTCTTC; CDR3aa: CASSQKGGGLSEQFF
j_gene: TRBJ2-1; d_gene: -; abundance: few; v_gene: TRBV4-2; CDR3nt: TGTGCCAGCAGCCAAGGAAACTTGCTAGTTAGAATCTTC; CDR3aa: CASSQGNLLVRIF
j_gene: TRBJ2-5; d_gene: TRBD1; abundance: -; v_gene: TRBV24-1; CDR3nt: TGTGCCACCAGTGACCTGTATACCGGGACAGGGGGAGAGACCCAGTACTTC; CDR3aa: CATSDLYTGTGGETQYF
j_gene: TRBJ2-3; d_gene: -; abundance: -; v_gene: TRBV28; CDR3nt: TGTGCCAGCAGTCGACGCGGGAGCACAGATACGCAGTATTTT; CDR3aa: CASSRRGSTDTQYF
j_gene: TRBJ1-1; d_gene: -; abundance: -; v_gene: TRBV27; CDR3nt: TGTGCCAGCAGTTTAGAGTCGGGAACTGAAGCTTTCTTT; CDR3aa: CASSLESGTEAFF
j_gene: TRBJ1-3; d_gene: -; abundance: -; v_gene: TRBV4-3; CDR3nt: TGCGCCAGCAGCCAAGATGGAGGGATCGCTTCTGGAAACACCATATATTTT; CDR3aa: CASSQDGGIASGNTIYF
j_gene: TRBJ2-1; d_gene: TRBD2; abundance: -; v_gene: TRBV28; CDR3nt: TGTGCCAGCAAGGGGAAGCGGGAGGGCCGGGGTAATGAGCAGTTCTTC; CDR3aa: CASKGKREGRGNEQFF
j_gene: TRBJ2-7; d_gene: TRBD2; abundance: -; v_gene: TRBV11-2; CDR3nt: TGTGCCAGCAGCCCCCGACTAGCGGGAGCAAGGGGATCCTACGAGCAGTACTTC; CDR3aa: CASSPRLAGARGSYEQYF
j_gene: TRBJ2-4; d_gene: TRBD1; abundance: -; v_gene: TRBV5-4; CDR3nt: TGTGCCAGTAACCGACAGGGAAATCACATTCAGTACTTC; CDR3aa: CASNRQGNHIQYF
j_gene: TRBJ1-5; d_gene: TRBD1; abundance: once; v_gene: TRBV3-1/TRBV3-2; CDR3nt: TGTGCCAGCAGCCAAGCCGGACAGGGTGGCAATCAGCCCCAGCATTTT; CDR3aa: CASSQAGQGGNQPQHF
j_gene: TRBJ2-1; d_gene: TRBD2; abundance: -; v_gene: TRBV18; CDR3nt: TGTGCCAGCTCACCTCCTAACCGGGAGGCAAACAATGAGCAGTTCTTC; CDR3aa: CASSPPNREANNEQFF
j_gene: TRBJ1-2; d_gene: -; abundance: -; v_gene: TRBV28; CDR3nt: TGTGCCAGCAGAGAGGTCCTCCCCCACTATGGCTACACCTTC; CDR3aa: CASREVLPHYGYTF
j_gene: TRBJ1-2; d_gene: -; abundance: -; v_gene: TRBV3-1/TRBV3-2; CDR3nt: TGTGCCAGCAGCCCGAGGAGGGCCTCCTATGGCTACACCTTC; CDR3aa: CASSPRRASYGYTF
j_gene: TRBJ2-7; d_gene: -; abundance: -; v_gene: TRBV7-9; CDR3nt: TGTGCCAGCAGCTTTGAGGACATACCCTACGAGCAGTACTTC; CDR3aa: CASSFEDIPYEQYF
j_gene: TRBJ2-1; d_gene: -; abundance: -; v_gene: TRBV5-6; CDR3nt: TGTGCCAGCTCTTGGGGGCTAGCTATAAGAAATGAGCAGTTCTTC; CDR3aa: CASSWGLAIRNEQFF
j_gene: TRBJ2-1; d_gene: TRBD2; abundance: -; v_gene: TRBV14; CDR3nt: TGTGCCAGCAGCCAATTCCTAGCGGGACCCTACAATGAGCAGTTCTTC; CDR3aa: CASSQFLAGPYNEQFF
j_gene: TRBJ2-3; d_gene: TRBD2; abundance: once; v_gene: TRBV7-9; CDR3nt: TGTGCCAGCAGCCCACCGACTAGCGGGAGGACGGCAGATACGCAGTATTTT; CDR3aa: CASSPPTSGRTADTQYF
j_gene: TRBJ2-3; d_gene: -; abundance: -; v_gene: TRBV5-1; CDR3nt: TGCGCCAGCAGCTTGGGAGATAACACAGATACGCAGTATTTT; CDR3aa: CASSLGDNTDTQYF
j_gene: TRBJ1-1; d_gene: -; abundance: -; v_gene: TRBV28; CDR3nt: TGTGCCAGCATGCGGGGATACACTGAAGCTTTCTTT; CDR3aa: CASMRGYTEAFF
j_gene: TRBJ2-1; d_gene: -; abundance: -; v_gene: TRBV7-2; CDR3nt: TGTGCCAGCAGCTTAGGTCTAGCTCACTACAATGAGCAGTTCTTC; CDR3aa: CASSLGLAHYNEQFF
j_gene: TRBJ2-1; d_gene: -; abundance: -; v_gene: TRBV4-3; CDR3nt: TGCGCCAGCAGCTCCCGACTAGATTCCTACAATGAGCAGTTCTTC; CDR3aa: CASSSRLDSYNEQFF
j_gene: TRBJ2-5; d_gene: TRBD1; abundance: -; v_gene: TRBV10-2; CDR3nt: TGCGCCAGCAGTGAGTTGAGACAGGGGGCCCAAGAGACCCAGTACTTC; CDR3aa: CASSELRQGAQETQYF
j_gene: TRBJ2-2; d_gene: -; abundance: -; v_gene: TRBV15; CDR3nt: TGTGCCACCAGCAGAGATATGGCAGAGAACACCGGGGAGCTGTTTTTT; CDR3aa: CATSRDMAENTGELFF
j_gene: TRBJ2-5; d_gene: -; abundance: -; v_gene: TRBV19; CDR3nt: TGTGCCAGTATGGGACATAACCAAGAGACCCAGTACTTC; CDR3aa: CASMGHNQETQYF
j_gene: TRBJ2-1; d_gene: TRBD2; abundance: -; v_gene: TRBV10-3; CDR3nt: TGTGCCATCAGTGAGTTAGCGGGAGCTATATATGAGCAGTTCTTC; CDR3aa: CAISELAGAIYEQFF
j_gene: TRBJ2-1; d_gene: TRBD2; abundance: -; v_gene: TRBV7-2; CDR3nt: TGTGCCAGCAGCTTACGGGAGGGGGAGGGAGAGCAGTTCTTC; CDR3aa: CASSLREGEGEQFF
j_gene: TRBJ1-3; d_gene: -; abundance: -; v_gene: TRBV3-1/TRBV3-2; CDR3nt: TGTGCCAGCAGCCTTCGGGGGGCAATTAGCACTGGAAACACCATATATTTT; CDR3aa: CASSLRGAISTGNTIYF
j_gene: TRBJ2-2; d_gene: TRBD2; abundance: -; v_gene: TRBV28; CDR3nt: TGTGCCAGCAGTTCTATATTGACGCGGGAGGACAACACCGGGGAGCTGTTTTTT; CDR3aa: CASSSILTREDNTGELFF
j_gene: TRBJ2-2; d_gene: TRBD1; abundance: -; v_gene: TRBV10-3; CDR3nt: TGTGCCATCAGGGACAGGGGCGACACCGGGGAGCTGTTTTTT; CDR3aa: CAIRDRGDTGELFF
j_gene: TRBJ1-2; d_gene: TRBD1; abundance: once; v_gene: TRBV7-2; CDR3nt: TGTGCCAGCAGTCCAGACAGGGTTGGCTACACCTTC; CDR3aa: CASSPDRVGYTF
j_gene: TRBJ2-4; d_gene: -; abundance: -; v_gene: TRBV4-2; CDR3nt: TGTGCCAGCAGCCAAGAGGTTAGCGTGATAAACATTCAGTACTTC; CDR3aa: CASSQEVSVINIQYF
j_gene: TRBJ2-3; d_gene: TRBD1; abundance: once; v_gene: TRBV28; CDR3nt: TGTGCCAGCAGTTTAACCGGGACAGGGTTAACAGATACGCAGTATTTT; CDR3aa: CASSLTGTGLTDTQYF
j_gene: TRBJ2-1; d_gene: TRBD2; abundance: -; v_gene: TRBV3-1/TRBV3-2; CDR3nt: TGTGCCAGCAGCCAAGCTCTCAGGGCGGGGGATTCGGTTTACAATGAGCAGTTCTTC; CDR3aa: CASSQALRAGDSVYNEQFF
j_gene: TRBJ1-2; d_gene: -; abundance: -; v_gene: TRBV4-2; CDR3nt: TGTGCCAGCAGCCAAGATTCTCCAGGGCCTAACTATGGCTACACCTTC; CDR3aa: CASSQDSPGPNYGYTF
j_gene: TRBJ2-1; d_gene: -; abundance: -; v_gene: TRBV9; CDR3nt: TGTGCCAGCAGCGTCCACTATGAGCAGTTCTTC; CDR3aa: CASSVHYEQFF
j_gene: TRBJ2-7; d_gene: -; abundance: -; v_gene: TRBV19; CDR3nt: TGTGCCAGTACCCCCTCCTCGAGGGAGAATGGGGTCTACGAGCAGTACTTC; CDR3aa: CASTPSSRENGVYEQYF
j_gene: TRBJ1-2; d_gene: -; abundance: -; v_gene: TRBV6-5; CDR3nt: TGTGCCAGCAGTTACGTAGCAAACTATGGCTACACCTTC; CDR3aa: CASSYVANYGYTF
j_gene: TRBJ2-7; d_gene: -; abundance: -; v_gene: TRBV19; CDR3nt: TGTGCCAGTAGTATTAGTTTTCTAGTTCTTGGGGAGGCCGAGCAGTACTTC; CDR3aa: CASSISFLVLGEAEQYF
j_gene: TRBJ1-5; d_gene: -; abundance: few; v_gene: TRBV30; CDR3nt: TGTGCCTGGAGTGTAGGGGGGGCCCGGGCCAATCAGCCCCAGCATTTT; CDR3aa: CAWSVGGARANQPQHF
j_gene: TRBJ2-1; d_gene: -; abundance: -; v_gene: TRBV5-4; CDR3nt: TGTGCCAGCAGCTCGGGTTCACTAACCTACAATGAGCAGTTCTTC; CDR3aa: CASSSGSLTYNEQFF
j_gene: TRBJ1-1; d_gene: -; abundance: -; v_gene: TRBV19; CDR3nt: TGTGCCAGTAGTATAGATAGGAGGGGGAACACTGAAGCTTTCTTT; CDR3aa: CASSIDRRGNTEAFF
j_gene: TRBJ2-7; d_gene: -; abundance: -; v_gene: TRBV5-6; CDR3nt: TGTGCCAGCAGCTGGGGAGACGAGCAGTACTTC; CDR3aa: CASSWGDEQYF
j_gene: TRBJ2-6; d_gene: -; abundance: -; v_gene: TRBV24-1; CDR3nt: TGTGCCACCAGAGCATCTGGGGCCAACGTCCTGACTTTC; CDR3aa: CATRASGANVLTF